The table lists the clone carrying this T cell receptor beta chain with many counts. Antigen specificity is unknown. This specimen comes from a study of CD8 T cells in ankylosing spondylitis. Whole-study findings and limits: According to the report, clones linked to the disease were significantly enriched in matched synovial fluid samples taken from ankylosing spondylitis patients.

V gave up 11 bases and J gave up 5 bases, with 22 bases separating them. Per the germline V gene, CDR1 is SEHNR and CDR2 is FQNEAQ (reference sequence). The CDR3 has 14 amino acids. TCRdb redid the calling of the 5' RACE reads with MiXCR, one entry per CDR3 protein. Of about 300,000 distinct CDR3 sequences listed, around 10% are singletons. The TCR sequence derives from a female donor with ankylosing spondylitis or in good health (not recorded which). V and J are TRBV7-9 and TRBJ2-7; either TRBD1 or TRBD2 may supply D (6 bases each). The specimen was blood, either unsorted or a sorted T cell fraction (not recorded which). The CDR3 here is CAAGGTPTPHEQYF. The CDR3 bases are TGTGCCGCAGGAGGGACACCCACCCCTCACGAGCAGTACTTC.